Each of the 16 T cell receptor beta chains below was sequenced from the same sample in a study of T cell responses to AZD1222 COVID-19 vaccine. Some clones are missing from TCRdb's copy, which holds only in-frame ones; the method was immunoSEQ multiplex PCR. This sample has about 120,000 clones; 90% to 95% occur once, and the top ten carry roughly 4.5%. The input for sequencing was peripheral blood, taken on day 0 of AZD1222 vaccination. These receptors all stem from an adult in good health.

This chain joins TRBV11-2 and TRBJ2-7; 9 nucleotides agree with TRBD1. The CDR3 loop spans 16 amino acids. J was trimmed by 2 bases and V by 1 base; bases with no gene match: 6. Germline CDR1 reads SGHAT; CDR2 reads FQNNGV. This chain's CDR3 is CASSLVAGTGTYEQYF. The DNA of the CDR3 is TGTGCCAGCAGCTTAGTAGCCGGGACAGGGACCTACGAGCAGTACTTC.

The chain couples TRBV11-3 to TRBJ2-1; 10 bases map to TRBD2. The germline gives CDR1 SGHNT, CDR2 YENEEA. V shed 5 bases and J 8 bases; nucleotides not matched to a gene: 9. This CDR3 has 15 amino acids. Here the CDR3 DNA reads TGTGCCAGCAGCGAATTAGCGGGGGGAATATATGAGCAGTTCTTC. As protein: CASSELAGGIYEQFF.

The rearrangement links TRBV30 to TRBJ2-5; no firm D call. The germline V gene has CDR1 GTSNPN and CDR2 SVGIG (reference sequence). This CDR3 region has 12 residues. Trimming removed 2 bases at V and 6 bases at J, with 10 bases between. CDR3 amino acids: CAWSPGLKTQYF. The DNA for the CDR3 is TGTGCCTGGAGTCCGGGCCTTAAGACCCAGTACTTC.

The chain recombines TRBV7-3 with TRBJ1-6; possibly TRBD1 for D (6 bases). Germline V gene lookup returns CDR1 SGHTA and CDR2 FQGTGA. The V gene lost 2 bases and the J gene lost 7 bases, with 12 bases spanning the gap. The CDR3 consists of 15 residues. The CDR3 DNA sequence: TGTGCCAGCAGCTTAGGGGGCGCGGGGAATTCACCCCTCCACTTT. Translating it yields CASSLGGAGNSPLHF.

This clone was observed a single time. The chain combines TRBV27 with TRBJ1-1; TRBD1 is a possible D gene (6 bases). V gave up 6 bases and J gave up 5 bases, with 19 bases separating them. The CDR3 extends over 15 amino acids. Germline lookup yields CDR1 MNHEY and CDR2 SMNVEV (reference sequence). CDR3 DNA: TGTGCCAGCAGGCTAGGTGGGACCCAGGGGACTGAAGCTTTCTTT. Its translation is CASRLGGTQGTEAFF.

This clone was seen once. The chain links TRBV21-1 to TRBJ1-1; TRBD1 was called by the table and not checked on the DNA. TRBV21-1 is a pseudogene segment. This CDR3 region has 13 residues. The DNA of the CDR3 is TGTGCCAGCACGATAGGGGTGAACACTGAAGCTTTCTTT. This codes for CASTIGVNTEAFF.

The chain couples TRBV6-4 to TRBJ1-1, with unresolved D. V was shortened by 5 bases and J by 6 bases, with 16 bases between the two germline ends. The CDR3 loop spans 14 amino acids. Germline-derived CDR1 and CDR2 are MRHNA and SNTAGT. The CDR3 DNA reads as TGTGCCAGCAGTCCACGGACGGGTCACTCTGAAGCTTTCTTT. It codes for CASSPRTGHSEAFF.

This clone was detected once. This chain connects TRBV27 to TRBJ2-3; D might be TRBD2 (6 bases). V was cut by 0 bases and J by 0 bases, with 10 bases left in between. The germline V gene has CDR1 MNHEY and CDR2 SMNVEV (reference sequence). This CDR3 spans 16 amino acids. DNA for the CDR3: TGTGCCAGCAGTTTATCTCGGACTATTAGCACAGATACGCAGTATTTT. Amino acids: CASSLSRTISTDTQYF.

The rearrangement joins TRBV19 to TRBJ2-2, with 10 bases that match TRBD2. The germline CDR1 and CDR2 sequences are LNHDA and SQIVND (reference sequence). V gave up 6 bases and J gave up 4 bases; unmatched junction bases: 11. The CDR3 runs 17 residues. DNA of the CDR3: TGTGCCAGTAGACTAGCGGGGCTCCACCCCGGCACCGGGGAGCTGTTTTTT. Translation gives CASRLAGLHPGTGELFF.

The rearrangement joins TRBV29-1 to TRBJ1-4, with D unclear. The CDR3 spans 13 residues. CDR1 is SQVTM and CDR2 is ANQGSEA in the germline V gene. CDR3: CSFTRGSTEKLFF. DNA of the CDR3: TGCAGTTTCACCCGCGGCAGTACTGAAAAACTGTTTTTT.

The genes are TRBV5-3 and TRBJ2-7; D is unclear. TRBV5-3 is treated as an ORF (open reading frame) with a function not yet certain. This CDR3 comprises 16 residues. V gave up 4 bases and J gave up 1 base, with 18 bases separating them. CDR3 DNA sequence: TGTGCCAGAAGCCCACGGTTAGAGGTGCTTTCCTACGAGCAGTACTTC. Protein sequence: CARSPRLEVLSYEQYF.

J is TRBJ1-5 and V is TRBV27; 7 nucleotides line up with TRBD1. The germline V gene encodes CDR1 MNHEY and CDR2 SMNVEV (reference sequence). This CDR3 is built from 15 residues. After removal of 2 bases from V and 3 bases from J, the junction contained 4 bases not matched to a gene. The DNA of the CDR3 is TGTGCCAGCAGTTTAAGGGACAGACCCAATCAGCCCCAGCATTTT. Its protein product is CASSLRDRPNQPQHF.

V usage is TRBV6-6 and J usage is TRBJ2-7, with 9 bases lining up with TRBD1. The germline gives CDR1 MNHNY, CDR2 SVGAGI (reference sequence). J lost 4 bases, V lost 7 bases, and 14 bases had no gene match. The CDR3 length is 16 residues. The DNA for the CDR3 is TGTGCCAGCAACCTTGGTGGGGGACAGGGTGGGTACGAGCAGTACTTC. Residues: CASNLGGGQGGYEQYF.

The chain recombines TRBV27 with TRBJ2-3; 10 bases agree with TRBD2. CDR3 length: 15 amino acids. Germline values: CDR1 MNHEY, CDR2 SMNVEV (reference sequence). The junction had 8 bases not matched to a gene; V was cut back by 7 bases and J by 4 bases. The CDR3 is CASTVAGGRADTQYF. The CDR3 nucleotides are TGTGCCAGCACCGTAGCGGGGGGACGGGCAGATACGCAGTATTTT.

The V gene is TRBV12-3 or TRBV12-4, the J gene TRBJ1-1, with D unclear. Trimming took off 6 bases at V and 1 base at J, with 9 bases between the two ends. The CDR3 is 13 residues long. CDR3 region: CASSLAGNTEAFF. The CDR3 nucleotides read TGTGCCAGCAGCCTTGCGGGGAACACTGAAGCTTTCTTT.

The rearrangement links TRBV19 to TRBJ1-2, with TRBD1 matching over 8 bases. This CDR3 spans 15 amino acids. Germline values: CDR1 LNHDA, CDR2 SQIVND (reference sequence). The V and J ends lost 7 bases and 2 bases, in that order; junction bases with no gene match: 9. The CDR3 region has the DNA TGTGCCAGTAAACAGGGGGAGACCCTCAACTATGGCTACACCTTC. Protein product: CASKQGETLNYGYTF.